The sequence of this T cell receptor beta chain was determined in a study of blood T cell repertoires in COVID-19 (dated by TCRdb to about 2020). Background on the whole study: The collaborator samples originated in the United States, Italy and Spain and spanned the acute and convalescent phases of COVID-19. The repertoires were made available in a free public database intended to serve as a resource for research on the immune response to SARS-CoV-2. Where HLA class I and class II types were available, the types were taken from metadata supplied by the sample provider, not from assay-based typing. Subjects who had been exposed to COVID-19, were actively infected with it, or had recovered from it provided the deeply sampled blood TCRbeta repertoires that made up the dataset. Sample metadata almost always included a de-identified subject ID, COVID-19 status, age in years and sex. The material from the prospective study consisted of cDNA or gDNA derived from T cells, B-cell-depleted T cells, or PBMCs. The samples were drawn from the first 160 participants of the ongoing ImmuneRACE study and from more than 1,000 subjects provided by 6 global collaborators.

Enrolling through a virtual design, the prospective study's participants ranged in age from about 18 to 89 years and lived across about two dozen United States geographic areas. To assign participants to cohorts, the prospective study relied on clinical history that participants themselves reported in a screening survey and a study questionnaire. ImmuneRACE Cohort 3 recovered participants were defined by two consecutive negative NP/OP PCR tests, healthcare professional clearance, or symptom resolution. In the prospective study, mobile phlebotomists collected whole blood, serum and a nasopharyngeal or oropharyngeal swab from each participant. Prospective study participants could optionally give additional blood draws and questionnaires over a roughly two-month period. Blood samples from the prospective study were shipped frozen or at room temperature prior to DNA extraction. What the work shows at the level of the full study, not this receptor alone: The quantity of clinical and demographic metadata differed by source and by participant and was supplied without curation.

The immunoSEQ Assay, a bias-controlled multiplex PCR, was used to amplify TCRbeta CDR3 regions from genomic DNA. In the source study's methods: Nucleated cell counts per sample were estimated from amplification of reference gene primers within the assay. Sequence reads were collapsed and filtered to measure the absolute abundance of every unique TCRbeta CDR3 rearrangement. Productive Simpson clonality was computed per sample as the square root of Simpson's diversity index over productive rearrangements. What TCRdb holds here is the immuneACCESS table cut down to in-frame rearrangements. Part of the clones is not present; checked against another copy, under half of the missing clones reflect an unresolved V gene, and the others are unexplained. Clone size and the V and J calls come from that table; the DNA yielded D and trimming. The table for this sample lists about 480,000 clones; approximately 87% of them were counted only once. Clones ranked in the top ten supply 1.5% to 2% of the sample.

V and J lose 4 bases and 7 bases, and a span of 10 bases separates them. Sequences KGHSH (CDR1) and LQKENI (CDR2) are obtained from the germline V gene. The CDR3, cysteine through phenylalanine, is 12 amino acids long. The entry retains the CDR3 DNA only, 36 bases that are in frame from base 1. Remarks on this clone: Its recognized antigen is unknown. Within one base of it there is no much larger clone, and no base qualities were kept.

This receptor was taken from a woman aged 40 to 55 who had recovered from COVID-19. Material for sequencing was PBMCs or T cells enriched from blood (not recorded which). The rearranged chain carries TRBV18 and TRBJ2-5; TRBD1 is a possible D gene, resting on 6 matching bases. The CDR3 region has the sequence CASSLQGGTQYF. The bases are TGTGCCAGCTCACTCCAAGGGGGGACCCAGTACTTC.